The clone carrying this T cell receptor (beta chain) is deemed medium-sized (0.01 to 0.1%). Its antigen is as yet unknown. Genomic DNA yielded TCR beta CDR3, amplified by two-round multiplex PCR. Round-one PCR had primers specific to each TRBV and TRBJ gene. One entry per CDR3 protein results from TCRdb running MiXCR on the multiplex PCR reads. Of about 14,000 distinct CDR3 sequences in the sample, 55% to 70% were seen once. Blood was drawn (six milliliters of peripheral blood) at each of two time points. These data come from a study of prognosis after radiotherapy for stage I lung cancer. Study-level results: Patients who went on to get distant metastases had lower Shannon entropy after stereotactic body radiation therapy.

The CDR3 loop spans 15 amino acids. V shed 4 bases, J shed 2 bases, and the junction held 8 bases outside the gene matches. CDR1 and CDR2 (germline): MNHEY, SMNVEV (reference sequence). The clonotype originates from a donor over 45 with non-small cell lung cancer. This chain uses TRBV27 with TRBJ2-7; 7 bases match TRBD1. The material was PBMCs, obtained before or after stereotactic body radiation therapy (not recorded which). The DNA of the CDR3 is TGTGCCAGCAGTTCGACAGGGACAAATGCCTACGAGCAGTACTTC. Its translation is CASSSTGTNAYEQYF.